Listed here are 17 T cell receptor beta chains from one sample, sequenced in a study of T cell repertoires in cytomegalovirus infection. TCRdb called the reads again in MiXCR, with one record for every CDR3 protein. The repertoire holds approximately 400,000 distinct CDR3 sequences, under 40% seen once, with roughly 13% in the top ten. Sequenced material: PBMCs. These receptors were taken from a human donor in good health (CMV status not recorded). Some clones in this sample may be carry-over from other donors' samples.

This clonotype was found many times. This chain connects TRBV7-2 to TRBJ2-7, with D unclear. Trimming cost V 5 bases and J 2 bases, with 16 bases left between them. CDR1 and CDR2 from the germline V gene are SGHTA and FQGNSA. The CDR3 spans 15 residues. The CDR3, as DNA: TGTGCCAGCAGCCAGGTGGGCGGCCTTCCCTACGAGCAGTACTTC. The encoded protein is CASSQVGGLPYEQYF.

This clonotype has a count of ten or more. The CDR3: CASSSLTQGGEETQYF. CDR3 DNA: TGTGCCAGCAGTTCCCTTACCCAAGGGGGCGAGGAGACCCAGTACTTC. V and J are TRBV12-3 or TRBV12-4 and TRBJ2-5; TRBD1 matches 7 bases. V gave up 4 bases and J gave up 5 bases; unmatched junction bases: 13. The length of the CDR3 is 16 residues.

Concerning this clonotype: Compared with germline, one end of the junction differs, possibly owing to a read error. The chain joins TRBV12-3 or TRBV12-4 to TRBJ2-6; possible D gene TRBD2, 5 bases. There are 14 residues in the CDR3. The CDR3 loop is CANSFRERANVLTF. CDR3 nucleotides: TGTGCCAACAGTTTTAGGGAGCGGGCCAACGTCCTGACTTTC.

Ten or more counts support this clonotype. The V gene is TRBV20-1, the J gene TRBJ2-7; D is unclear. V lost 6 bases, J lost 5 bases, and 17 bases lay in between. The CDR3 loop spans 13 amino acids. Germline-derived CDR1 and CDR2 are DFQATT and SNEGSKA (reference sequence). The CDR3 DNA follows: TGCAGTGCCCCTCTGGATTCCGGCAACGAGCAGTACTTC. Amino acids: CSAPLDSGNEQYF.

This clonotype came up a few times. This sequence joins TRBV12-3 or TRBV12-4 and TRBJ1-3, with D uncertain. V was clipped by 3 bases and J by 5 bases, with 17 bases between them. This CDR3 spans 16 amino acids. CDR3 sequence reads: CASSFGLGGLRNTIYF. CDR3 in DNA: TGTGCCAGCAGTTTTGGGCTTGGAGGCTTGAGAAACACCATATATTTT.

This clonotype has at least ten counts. CDR3 bases: TGTGCCAGCAGCCCGATCTCCGGGACAGGGCTTCATGAGCAGTTCTTC. Its translation is CASSPISGTGLHEQFF. The rearrangement uses TRBV7-2 and TRBJ2-1; 9 bases fit TRBD1. The germline V gene has CDR1 SGHTA and CDR2 FQGNSA. The CDR3 runs 16 residues. The ends lost 5 bases at V and 8 bases at J; junction bases unmatched: 13.

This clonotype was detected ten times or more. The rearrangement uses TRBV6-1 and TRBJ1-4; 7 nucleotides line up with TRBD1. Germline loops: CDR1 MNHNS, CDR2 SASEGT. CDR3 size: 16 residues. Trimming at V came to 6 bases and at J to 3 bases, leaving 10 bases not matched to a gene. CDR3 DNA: TGTGCCAGCAGACCAGGGGGAAGAGGAGCTAATGAAAAACTGTTTTTT. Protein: CASRPGGRGANEKLFF.

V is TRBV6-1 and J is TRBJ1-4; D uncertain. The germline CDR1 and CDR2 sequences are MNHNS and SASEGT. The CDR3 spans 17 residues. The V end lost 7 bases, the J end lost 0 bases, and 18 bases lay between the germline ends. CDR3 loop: CASIPRGSQATNEKLFF. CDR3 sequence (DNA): TGTGCCAGCATCCCTCGTGGCAGCCAAGCAACTAATGAAAAACTGTTTTTT.

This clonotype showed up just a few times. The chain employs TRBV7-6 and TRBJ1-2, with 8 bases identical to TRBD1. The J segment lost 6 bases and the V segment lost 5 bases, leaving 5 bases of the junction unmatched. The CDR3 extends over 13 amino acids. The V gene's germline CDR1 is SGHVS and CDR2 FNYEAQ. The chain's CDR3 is CASSRTGNDGYTF. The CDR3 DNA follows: TGTGCCAGCAGCCGGACAGGGAACGATGGCTACACCTTC.

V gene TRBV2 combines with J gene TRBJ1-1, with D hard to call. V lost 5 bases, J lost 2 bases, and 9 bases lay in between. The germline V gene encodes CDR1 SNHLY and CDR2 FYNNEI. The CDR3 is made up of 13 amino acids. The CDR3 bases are TGTGCCAGCAGTCCACGTACCAACACTGAAGCTTTCTTT. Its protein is CASSPRTNTEAFF.

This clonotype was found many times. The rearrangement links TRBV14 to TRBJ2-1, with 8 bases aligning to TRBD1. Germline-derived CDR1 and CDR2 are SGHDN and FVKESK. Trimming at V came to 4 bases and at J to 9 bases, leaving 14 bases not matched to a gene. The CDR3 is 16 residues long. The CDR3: CASSLRQGTRSSEQFF. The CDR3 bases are TGTGCCAGCAGCCTCCGACAGGGGACCCGGTCGAGTGAGCAGTTCTTC.

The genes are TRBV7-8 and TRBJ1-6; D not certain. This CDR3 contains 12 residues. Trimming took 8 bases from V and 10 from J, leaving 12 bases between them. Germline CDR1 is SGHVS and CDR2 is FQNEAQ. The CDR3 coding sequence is TGTGCCAGCTCCTATAGCGGATCACCCCTCCACTTT. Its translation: CASSYSGSPLHF. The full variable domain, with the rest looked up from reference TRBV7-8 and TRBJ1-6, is GAGVSQSPRYKVAKRGQDVALRCDPISGHVSLFWYQQALGQGPEFLTYFQNEAQLDKSGLPSDRFFAERPEGSVSTLKIQRTQQEDSAVYLCASSYSGSPLHFGNGTRLTVT.

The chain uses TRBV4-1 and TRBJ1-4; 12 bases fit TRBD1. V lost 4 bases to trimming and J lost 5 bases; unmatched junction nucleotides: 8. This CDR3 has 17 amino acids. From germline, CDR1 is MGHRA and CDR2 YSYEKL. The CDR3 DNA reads TGCGCCAGCAGCCCCGAGGGGACAGGGGGCGGGAATGAAAAACTGTTTTTT. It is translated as CASSPEGTGGGNEKLFF.

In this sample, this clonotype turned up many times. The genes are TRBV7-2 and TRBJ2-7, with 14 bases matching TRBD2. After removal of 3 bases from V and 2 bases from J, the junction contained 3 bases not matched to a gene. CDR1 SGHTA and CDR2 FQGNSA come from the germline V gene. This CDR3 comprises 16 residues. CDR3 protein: CASSFGLAGGTYEQYF. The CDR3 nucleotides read TGTGCCAGCAGCTTTGGACTAGCGGGGGGAACCTACGAGCAGTACTTC.

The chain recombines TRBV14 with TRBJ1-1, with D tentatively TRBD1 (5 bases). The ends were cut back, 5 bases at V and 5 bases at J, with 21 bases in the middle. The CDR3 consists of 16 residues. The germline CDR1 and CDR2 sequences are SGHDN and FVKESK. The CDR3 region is CASSAQGIGINTEAFF. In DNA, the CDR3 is TGTGCCAGCAGCGCCCAGGGAATCGGGATAAATACTGAAGCTTTCTTT.

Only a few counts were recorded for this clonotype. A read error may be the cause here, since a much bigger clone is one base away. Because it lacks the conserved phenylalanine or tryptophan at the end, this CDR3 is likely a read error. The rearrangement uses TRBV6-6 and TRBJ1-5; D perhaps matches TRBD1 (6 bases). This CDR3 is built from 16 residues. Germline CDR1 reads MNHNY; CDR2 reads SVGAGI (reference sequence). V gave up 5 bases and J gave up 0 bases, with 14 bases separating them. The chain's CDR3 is CASSPRQANSNQPQHV. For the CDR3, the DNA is TGTGCCAGCAGTCCCCGACAGGCTAATAGCAATCAGCCCCAGCATGTT.

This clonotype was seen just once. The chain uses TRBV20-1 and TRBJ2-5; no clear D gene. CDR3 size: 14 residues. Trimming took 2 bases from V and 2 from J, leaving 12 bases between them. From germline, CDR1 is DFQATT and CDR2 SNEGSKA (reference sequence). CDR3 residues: CSARPRLVQETQYF. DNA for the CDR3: TGCAGTGCTAGACCCCGACTGGTACAAGAGACCCAGTACTTC.